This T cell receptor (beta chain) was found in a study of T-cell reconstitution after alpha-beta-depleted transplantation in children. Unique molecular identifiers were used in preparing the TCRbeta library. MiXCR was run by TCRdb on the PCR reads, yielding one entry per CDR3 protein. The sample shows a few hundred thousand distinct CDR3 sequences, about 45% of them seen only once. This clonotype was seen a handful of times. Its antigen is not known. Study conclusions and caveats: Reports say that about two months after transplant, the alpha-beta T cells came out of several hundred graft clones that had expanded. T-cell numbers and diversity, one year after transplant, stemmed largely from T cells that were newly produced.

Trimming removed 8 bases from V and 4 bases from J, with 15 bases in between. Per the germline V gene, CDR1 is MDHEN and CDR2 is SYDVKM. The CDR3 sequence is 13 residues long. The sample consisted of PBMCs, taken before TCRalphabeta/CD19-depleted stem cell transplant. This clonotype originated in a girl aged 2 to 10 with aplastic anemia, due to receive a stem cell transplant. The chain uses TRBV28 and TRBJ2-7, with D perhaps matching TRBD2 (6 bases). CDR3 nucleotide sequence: TGTGCCAGCGGACTACTTCGGGTATACGAGCAGTACTTC. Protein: CASGLLRVYEQYF.